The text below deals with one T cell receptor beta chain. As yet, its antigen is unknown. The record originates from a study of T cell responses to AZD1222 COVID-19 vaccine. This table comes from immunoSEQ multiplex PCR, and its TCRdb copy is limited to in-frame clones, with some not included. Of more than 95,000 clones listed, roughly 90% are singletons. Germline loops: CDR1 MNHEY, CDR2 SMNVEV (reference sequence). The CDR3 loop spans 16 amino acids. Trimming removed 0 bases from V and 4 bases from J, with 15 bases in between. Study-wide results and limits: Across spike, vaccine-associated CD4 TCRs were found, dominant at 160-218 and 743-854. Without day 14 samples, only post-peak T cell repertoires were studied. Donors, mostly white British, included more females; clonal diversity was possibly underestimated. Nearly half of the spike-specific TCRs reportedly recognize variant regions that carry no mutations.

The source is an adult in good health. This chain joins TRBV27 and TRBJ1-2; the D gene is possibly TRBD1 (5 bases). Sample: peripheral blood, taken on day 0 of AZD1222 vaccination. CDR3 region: CASSLSRAGRIYGYTF. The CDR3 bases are TGTGCCAGCAGTTTATCGCGGGCAGGGAGGATCTATGGCTACACCTTC.